A single sample gave rise to the 19 T cell receptor beta chains below, sequenced in a study of blood T cell repertoires in COVID-19. Method: immunoSEQ multiplex PCR; TCRdb's copy keeps in-frame clones and lacks some. Among hundreds of thousands of clones listed, nearly 90% were seen once. The sequencing sample was made of PBMCs or T cells enriched from blood (not recorded which). The source of these receptors is a woman aged 18-30 years with acute COVID-19.

The rearrangement uses TRBV28 and TRBJ2-1; 10 positions agree with TRBD2. Looked up from germline, CDR1 is MDHEN and CDR2 is SYDVKM. This CDR3 contains 15 residues. V lost 2 bases, J lost 8 bases, and 6 bases stayed unmatched. The CDR3 nucleotides are TGTGCCAGCAGTTTAATAGCGGGAGGAAGACATGAGCAGTTCTTC. Protein sequence: CASSLIAGGRHEQFF.

This chain uses TRBV7-9 with TRBJ1-1; D is unresolved. CDR3 length: 16 amino acids. Trimming stripped 0 bases from V and 3 bases from J, with 14 bases between. Looked up from germline, CDR1 is SEHNR and CDR2 is FQNEAQ (reference sequence). Here the CDR3 reads CASSLASAGWDTEAFF. DNA for the CDR3: TGTGCCAGCAGCTTAGCGTCGGCAGGTTGGGACACTGAAGCTTTCTTT.

The sample holds one count of this clone. The chain joins TRBV30 to TRBJ2-1; 11 nucleotides match TRBD2. CDR1 is GTSNPN, CDR2 SVGIG, per germline (reference sequence). The trim removed 7 bases at V and 6 bases at J, leaving 8 bases unmatched. This CDR3 spans 14 amino acids. Here the CDR3 DNA reads TGTGCCTTCTTAGCGGGAGGGCCAGGCAATGAGCAGTTCTTC. It translates to CAFLAGGPGNEQFF.

The chain uses TRBV19 and TRBJ2-1, with 10 bases that match TRBD1. Germline-derived CDR1 and CDR2 are LNHDA and SQIVND (reference sequence). This CDR3 region has 15 residues. V shed 6 bases and J 5 bases; nucleotides not matched to a gene: 7. The DNA for the CDR3 is TGTGCCAGTAGACATGACAGGGGGCCCCACAATGAGCAGTTCTTC. Protein product: CASRHDRGPHNEQFF.

This clone showed up just once. The rearrangement links TRBV10-3 to TRBJ1-1; no clear D gene. The CDR3 length is 16 residues. Germline V gives CDR1 ENHRY, CDR2 SYGVKD. Trimming stripped 8 bases from V and 0 bases from J, with 19 bases between. The CDR3, as DNA: TGTGCCATCGGACCTTCGAGGGCACAGATGAACACTGAAGCTTTCTTT. It specifies CAIGPSRAQMNTEAFF.

The chain combines TRBV27 with TRBJ2-3; 9 nucleotides match TRBD2. V trimming: 3 bases; J trimming: 3 bases; junction bases outside the gene matches: 4. Germline values: CDR1 MNHEY, CDR2 SMNVEV (reference sequence). There are 15 residues in the CDR3. DNA for the CDR3: TGTGCCAGCAGTTTGGGGACTAGCCGAACAGATACGCAGTATTTT. It yields the protein CASSLGTSRTDTQYF.

This clone has more than one count but fewer than ten. V and J are TRBV3-1 (or the pseudogene TRBV3-2) and TRBJ2-2; 7 bases map to TRBD1. The CDR3 length is 17 residues. Looked up from germline, CDR1 is LGHDT and CDR2 is YNNKEL (reference sequence). The ends lost 0 bases at V and 2 bases at J; junction bases unmatched: 6. CDR3 sequence: CASSQDQGGGNTGELFF. The DNA of the CDR3 is TGTGCCAGCAGCCAAGATCAAGGGGGCGGCAACACCGGGGAGCTGTTTTTT.

V is TRBV5-1 and J is TRBJ2-4; the match to TRBD2 covers 11 bases. The CDR3 consists of 17 residues. From germline, CDR1 is SGHRS and CDR2 YFSETQ. With 0 bases clipped from V and 3 bases from J, the junction kept 5 bases outside the gene matches. The CDR3 coding sequence is TGCGCCAGCAGCTTGGGGCTAGCGGGAGGTGGCAAAAACATTCAGTACTTC. This encodes CASSLGLAGGGKNIQYF.

The chain has TRBV5-1 and TRBJ1-1; unclear D gene. V was clipped by 0 bases and J by 6 bases, with 15 bases between them. CDR3 length equals 15 residues. Germline V gives CDR1 SGHRS, CDR2 YFSETQ. CDR3 nucleotide sequence: TGCGCCAGCAGCTTGGGATACGAGAGCGGATCTGAAGCTTTCTTT. This gives the protein CASSLGYESGSEAFF.

V is TRBV5-1 and J is TRBJ2-7; unclear D gene. Trimming pared 0 bases from V and 1 base from J, leaving 8 bases between. CDR1 SGHRS and CDR2 YFSETQ come from the germline V gene. The CDR3 spans 14 residues. CDR3 sequence: CASSLVERSYEQYF. CDR3 nucleotide sequence: TGCGCCAGCAGCTTGGTCGAGAGGTCCTACGAGCAGTACTTC.

The V and J genes are TRBV18 and TRBJ2-3; the D is unclear. V was cut by 1 base and J by 1 base, with 21 bases left in between. Germline values: CDR1 KGHSH, CDR2 LQKENI. This CDR3 comprises 19 residues. This CDR3 is CASSPLSALYPFGTDTQYF. The CDR3 bases are TGTGCCAGCTCACCACTATCGGCACTATACCCCTTCGGCACAGATACGCAGTATTTT.

This chain joins TRBV18 and TRBJ2-7; 9 bases align to TRBD2. Per germline, CDR1 KGHSH and CDR2 LQKENI. Unmatched junction bases numbered 10, after V lost 6 bases and J lost 4 bases. There are 15 residues in the CDR3. This CDR3 reads CASSTGSSGTYEQYF. The DNA for the CDR3 is TGTGCCAGCTCCACCGGTTCTAGCGGGACATACGAGCAGTACTTC.

This chain joins TRBV28 and TRBJ2-7; TRBD2 matches at 7 bases. Germline V gives CDR1 MDHEN, CDR2 SYDVKM. CDR3 size: 20 residues. The trim removed 6 bases at V and 0 bases at J, leaving 23 bases unmatched. The CDR3 loop reads CASRLTRKRDPRPGSYEQYF. The CDR3 nucleotides read TGTGCCAGCAGGTTAACCCGAAAGCGGGACCCCCGCCCCGGCTCCTACGAGCAGTACTTC.

The chain combines TRBV18 with TRBJ1-1, with a possible D match to TRBD1 (6 bases). V lost 4 bases to trimming and J lost 2 bases, with 20 bases between them. The CDR3 is 17 residues long. Germline V gene lookup returns CDR1 KGHSH and CDR2 LQKENI. CDR3: CASSQGVRSSENTEAFF. In nucleotides, the CDR3 is TGTGCCAGCTCACAGGGGGTCAGGAGTTCGGAAAACACTGAAGCTTTCTTT.

V is TRBV5-1 and J is TRBJ2-6; D gene uncertain. Germline V CDR1 and CDR2: SGHRS, YFSETQ. The CDR3 has 16 residues. Trimming cost V 2 bases and J 1 base, with 10 bases left between them. Written as DNA, the CDR3 is TGCGCCAGCAGCTTAGCCGTCGGGTCTGGGGCCAACGTCCTGACTTTC. Protein sequence: CASSLAVGSGANVLTF.

V usage is TRBV29-1 and J usage is TRBJ1-2; a possible D gene is TRBD1 (6 bases). CDR1 and CDR2 (germline): SQVTM, ANQGSEA. There are 13 residues in the CDR3. V lost 7 bases to trimming and J lost 2 bases, with 14 bases between them. CDR3 sequence: CSAGTYTNYGYTF. The CDR3 region has the DNA TGCAGCGCAGGGACATACACGAACTATGGCTACACCTTC. Combining the CDR3 with reference TRBV29-1 and TRBJ1-2 gives the whole variable domain SAVISQKPSRDICQRGTSLTIQCQVDSQVTMMFWYRQQPGQSLTLIATANQGSEATYESGFVIDKFPISRPNLTFSTLTVSNMSPEDSSIYLCSAGTYTNYGYTFGSGTRLTVV.

J is TRBJ1-1 and V is TRBV10-3; a weak D match, TRBD1 (5 bases). V was cut by 10 bases and J by 1 base, with 25 bases left in between. Germline assignment: CDR1 ENHRY and CDR2 SYGVKD. CDR3 length equals 17 residues. The CDR3, as DNA: TGTGCCACGTGGGGCCCCGCCGGGGGAAATCCGAACACTGAAGCTTTCTTT. Its protein is CATWGPAGGNPNTEAFF.

Here the CDR3 reads CASSYRPGKNYGYTF. In DNA form, the CDR3 reads TGTGCCAGCAGTTATAGGCCAGGAAAAAACTATGGCTACACCTTC. This chain links TRBV6-5 with TRBJ1-2; no firm D call. The V gene lost 3 bases and the J gene lost 2 bases, with 13 bases spanning the gap. The CDR3 length is 15 residues. In germline, CDR1 is MNHEY, CDR2 SVGAGI.

The genes are TRBV27 and TRBJ2-7; possible D gene TRBD2, 5 bases. Trimming cost V 6 bases and J 1 base, with 16 bases left between them. This CDR3 spans 15 amino acids. Per the germline V gene, CDR1 is MNHEY and CDR2 is SMNVEV (reference sequence). The CDR3 reads CASSPLPGKSYEQYF. The CDR3 DNA sequence: TGTGCCAGCAGCCCCCTTCCGGGGAAATCCTACGAGCAGTACTTC.